The 15 T cell receptor beta chains in this list originate from one sample, sequenced in a study of T cell repertoires in cytomegalovirus infection. The antigens for these receptors are not known. A single record per CDR3 protein comes from TCRdb applying MiXCR to the reads. The sample lists approximately 730,000 distinct CDR3 sequences; around a third were seen once. The sample in question was cultured PBMCs, obtained from culture after CMV antigen stimulation. Receptor source: a human donor in good health (CMV status not recorded). Some clones in this sample may be carry-over from other donors' samples.

The chain couples TRBV20-1 to TRBJ1-3; D gene ambiguous. V shed 0 bases and J shed 1 base, with 22 bases lying between them. This CDR3 region has 19 residues. Per the germline V gene, CDR1 is DFQATT and CDR2 is SNEGSKA (reference sequence). In DNA, the CDR3 is TGCAGTGCTAGAGATCTTGGACCCGCCAGACCGAGTTCTGGAAACACCATATATTTT. It is translated as CSARDLGPARPSSGNTIYF.

The chain has TRBV2 and TRBJ2-1; no definite D call. V dropped 10 bases and J dropped 10 bases, with 29 bases sitting between them. CDR3 size: 16 residues. Germline CDR1 reads SNHLY; CDR2 reads FYNNEI. The CDR3 region is CATLSDPGLRHSEQFF. CDR3 coding DNA: TGTGCCACCCTCTCCGACCCGGGCCTACGTCATTCGGAGCAGTTCTTC.

This clonotype has more than one count but fewer than ten. The chain carries TRBV4-2 and TRBJ1-5, with 9 bases that match TRBD1. The CDR3 has 15 residues. From germline, CDR1 is LGHNA and CDR2 YNFKEQ. With V trimmed by 2 bases and J by 6 bases, 5 bases remained unmatched. In DNA form, the CDR3 reads TGTGCCAGCAGCCAACGGACAGGGGCAGGTCAGCCCCAGCATTTT. It specifies CASSQRTGAGQPQHF.

This clonotype was counted between two and nine times. CDR3 sequence reads: CSARPGTSRYNEQFF. CDR3 in DNA: TGCAGTGCTAGGCCCGGGACTAGCAGGTACAATGAGCAGTTCTTC. The chain uses TRBV20-1 and TRBJ2-1, with 9 positions matching TRBD2. The J segment lost 4 bases and the V segment lost 3 bases, leaving 7 bases of the junction unmatched. The germline V gene has CDR1 DFQATT and CDR2 SNEGSKA (reference sequence). The CDR3 totals 15 residues.

The chain uses TRBV5-1 and TRBJ2-2; TRBD2 matches at 8 bases. Germline CDR1 is SGHRS and CDR2 is YFSETQ. Germline trimming cut 1 base from V and 5 bases from J; bases unmatched to any gene: 4. The CDR3 extends over 15 amino acids. The chain's CDR3 is CASSLMGLGTGELFF. The CDR3 nucleotides are TGCGCCAGCAGCTTGATGGGACTAGGAACCGGGGAGCTGTTTTTT.

The rearrangement uses TRBV29-1 and TRBJ2-3; 7 nucleotides agree with TRBD2. The trim removed 7 bases at V and 0 bases at J, leaving 7 bases unmatched. Germline lookup yields CDR1 SQVTM and CDR2 ANQGSEA. This CDR3 has 14 residues. The CDR3, as DNA: TGCAGCGGGGCGGGGGACGCCAGCACAGATACGCAGTATTTT. The encoded protein is CSGAGDASTDTQYF.

The chain has TRBV10-3 and TRBJ2-1; D remains ambiguous. V shed 0 bases and J shed 4 bases, with 7 bases lying between them. Germline loops: CDR1 ENHRY, CDR2 SYGVKD. CDR3 length: 14 residues. The CDR3 is CAISESVLYNEQFF. The CDR3 DNA reads as TGTGCCATCAGTGAGTCTGTATTGTACAATGAGCAGTTCTTC.

The table lists this clonotype with many counts. The chain combines TRBV7-6 with TRBJ2-5; D assignment may be TRBD1 or TRBD2 (6 bases each). Looked up from germline, CDR1 is SGHVS and CDR2 is FNYEAQ. With 6 bases removed from V and 5 bases from J, the gap between germline ends came to 13 bases. This CDR3 contains 13 residues. As DNA, the CDR3 is TGTGCCAGCAGTGAGGGGGGATTTGAGACCCAGTACTTC. It is translated as CASSEGGFETQYF.

The sample holds a few counts of this clonotype. The V gene is TRBV10-3, the J gene TRBJ1-2; a possible D gene is TRBD1 (6 bases). CDR1 is ENHRY and CDR2 is SYGVKD in the germline V gene. This CDR3 spans 12 amino acids. V gave up 4 bases and J gave up 6 bases, with 9 bases separating them. The CDR3 coding sequence is TGTGCCATCAGTGGGGCAGGGGATGGCTACACCTTC. Its translation is CAISGAGDGYTF.

This clonotype was seen ten or more times. This chain links TRBV7-6 with TRBJ1-1, with TRBD1 identical over 9 bases. Trimming cost V 5 bases and J 1 base; bases outside gene matches: 8. The CDR3 loop spans 16 amino acids. From germline, CDR1 is SGHVS and CDR2 FNYEAQ. The CDR3 reads CASSPPPGQGNTEAFF. The CDR3 DNA reads as TGTGCCAGCAGCCCTCCACCGGGACAGGGGAACACTGAAGCTTTCTTT.

This clonotype showed up just a few times. The gene calls are TRBV5-4 and TRBJ2-5, with D perhaps matching TRBD1 or TRBD2 (6 bases each). The CDR3 extends over 14 amino acids. Germline V gene data show CDR1 as SGHNT and CDR2 as YYREEE (reference sequence). Trimming left V 0 bases short and J 5 bases short, with 11 bases between. CDR3 region: CASSLAGATETQYF. The CDR3 nucleotides are TGTGCCAGCAGCTTGGCGGGGGCGACGGAGACCCAGTACTTC.

This clonotype was seen a handful of times. The rearrangement joins TRBV7-2 to TRBJ2-2, with D unresolved. Germline V gene sequence: CDR1 SGHTA, CDR2 FQGNSA. The CDR3 sequence is 16 residues long. With 4 bases removed from V and 0 bases from J, the gap between germline ends came to 12 bases. The CDR3, as DNA: TGTGCCAGCAGCTCGTCCGCCCGAACGAACACCGGGGAGCTGTTTTTT. Translated: CASSSSARTNTGELFF.

This clonotype was counted only a few times. The chain uses TRBV10-3 and TRBJ2-1; D not certain. V lost 5 bases and J lost 5, with 7 bases in between. Germline-derived CDR1 and CDR2 are ENHRY and SYGVKD. This CDR3 is built from 12 residues. CDR3 DNA: TGTGCCATCAGTAGGACCGACAATGAGCAGTTCTTC. Residues: CAISRTDNEQFF.

The chain couples TRBV28 to TRBJ1-2; maybe TRBD1 (6 bases). V dropped 10 bases and J dropped 6 bases, with 21 bases sitting between them. CDR3 size: 14 residues. Germline CDR1 is MDHEN and CDR2 is SYDVKM. CDR3 in amino acids: CATEIQGQKNGYTF. DNA of the CDR3: TGTGCCACCGAGATACAGGGCCAGAAAAATGGCTACACCTTC.

The chain links TRBV10-3 to TRBJ2-3, with D uncertain. V gave up 6 bases and J gave up 6 bases, with 7 bases separating them. CDR3 length: 11 residues. Germline V gene lookup returns CDR1 ENHRY and CDR2 SYGVKD. CDR3 in amino acids: CAIRGCDTQYF. CDR3 DNA sequence: TGTGCCATCAGGGGGTGTGATACGCAGTATTTT.